The clone carrying this T cell receptor beta chain showed up many times. This record belongs to a study of naive and memory T cell subsets. With 4 bases clipped from V and 0 bases from J, the junction kept 7 bases outside the gene matches. This CDR3 is built from 16 residues. The library had UMIs added by 3' ligation of an oligonucleotide to TCR cDNA. The SP2 primer and nested alpha and beta constant region primers amplified ligated cDNA in four rounds. TCRdb called the 5' RACE reads again in MiXCR, with one record for every CDR3 protein. The sample lists some 60,000 distinct CDR3 sequences, 6% to 8% occurring once.

The chain employs TRBV12-3 or TRBV12-4 and TRBJ1-1; 8 bases are a match to TRBD1. The sequence derives from a female donor in good health. The CDR3 loop is CASSWTGRVMNTEAFF. DNA for the CDR3: TGTGCCAGCAGTTGGACAGGGAGGGTAATGAACACTGAAGCTTTCTTT.